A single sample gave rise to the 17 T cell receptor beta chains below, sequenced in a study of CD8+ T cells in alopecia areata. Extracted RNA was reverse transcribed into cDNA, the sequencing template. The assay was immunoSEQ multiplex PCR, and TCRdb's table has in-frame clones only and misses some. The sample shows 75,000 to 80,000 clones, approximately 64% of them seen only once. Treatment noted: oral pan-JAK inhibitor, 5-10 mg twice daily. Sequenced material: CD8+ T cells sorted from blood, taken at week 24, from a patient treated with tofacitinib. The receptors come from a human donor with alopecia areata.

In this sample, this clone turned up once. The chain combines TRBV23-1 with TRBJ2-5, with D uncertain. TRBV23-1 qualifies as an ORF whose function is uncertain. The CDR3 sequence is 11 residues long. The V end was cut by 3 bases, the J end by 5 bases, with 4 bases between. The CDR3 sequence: CASSQVETQYF. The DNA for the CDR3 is TGCGCCAGCAGTCAGGTGGAGACCCAGTACTTC.

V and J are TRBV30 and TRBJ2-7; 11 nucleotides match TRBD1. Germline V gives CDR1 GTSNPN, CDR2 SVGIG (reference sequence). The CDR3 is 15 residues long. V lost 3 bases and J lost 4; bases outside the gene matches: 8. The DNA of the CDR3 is TGTGCCTGGAGGGTTCCGGGACAGGGGGGATACGAGCAGTACTTC. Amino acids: CAWRVPGQGGYEQYF.

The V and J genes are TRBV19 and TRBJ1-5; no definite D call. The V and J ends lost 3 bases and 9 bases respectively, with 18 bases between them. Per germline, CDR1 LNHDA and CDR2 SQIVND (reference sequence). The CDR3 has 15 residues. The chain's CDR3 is CASSMGMWDLRPQHF. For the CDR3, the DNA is TGTGCCAGTAGTATGGGGATGTGGGATCTTCGGCCCCAGCATTTT.

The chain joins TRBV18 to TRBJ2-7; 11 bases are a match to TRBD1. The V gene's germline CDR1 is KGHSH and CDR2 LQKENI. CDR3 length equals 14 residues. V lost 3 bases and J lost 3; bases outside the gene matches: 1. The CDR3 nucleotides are TGTGCCAGCTCACCGGGGACAGGGGGCTACGAGCAGTACTTC. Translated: CASSPGTGGYEQYF.

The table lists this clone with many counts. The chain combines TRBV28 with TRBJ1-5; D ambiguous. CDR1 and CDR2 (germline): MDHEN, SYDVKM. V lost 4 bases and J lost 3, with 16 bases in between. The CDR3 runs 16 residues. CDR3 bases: TGTGCCAGCAGTTCCCGACGAGGCAAGAACAATCAGCCCCAGCATTTT. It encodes CASSSRRGKNNQPQHF. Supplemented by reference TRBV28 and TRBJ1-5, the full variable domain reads DVKVTQSSRYLVKRTGEKVFLECVQDMDHENMFWYRQDPGLGLRLIYFSYDVKMKEKGDIPEGYSVSREKKERFSLILESASTNQTSMYLCASSSRRGKNNQPQHFGDGTRLSIL.

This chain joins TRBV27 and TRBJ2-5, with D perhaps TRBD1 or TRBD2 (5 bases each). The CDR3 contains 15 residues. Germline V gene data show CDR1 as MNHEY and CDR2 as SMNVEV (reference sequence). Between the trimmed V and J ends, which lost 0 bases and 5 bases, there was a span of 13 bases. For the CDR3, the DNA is TGTGCCAGCAGTTTATCGGGGACCGCATTGGAGACCCAGTACTTC. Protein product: CASSLSGTALETQYF.

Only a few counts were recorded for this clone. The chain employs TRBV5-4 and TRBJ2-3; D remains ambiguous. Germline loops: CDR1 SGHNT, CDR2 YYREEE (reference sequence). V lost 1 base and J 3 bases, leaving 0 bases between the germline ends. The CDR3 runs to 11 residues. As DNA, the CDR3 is TGTGCCAGCAGCTTGACAGATACGCAGTATTTT. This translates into CASSLTDTQYF. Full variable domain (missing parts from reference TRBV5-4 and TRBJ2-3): ETGVTQSPTHLIKTRGQQVTLRCSSQSGHNTVSWYQQALGQGPQFIFQYYREEENGRGNFPPRFSGLQFPNYSSELNVNALELDDSALYLCASSLTDTQYFGPGTRLTVL.

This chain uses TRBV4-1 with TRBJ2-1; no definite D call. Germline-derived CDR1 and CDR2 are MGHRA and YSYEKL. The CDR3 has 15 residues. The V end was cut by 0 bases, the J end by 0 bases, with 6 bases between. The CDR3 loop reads CASSQDTSSYNEQFF. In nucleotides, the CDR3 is TGCGCCAGCAGCCAAGACACAAGCTCCTACAATGAGCAGTTCTTC.

The CDR3 bases are TGTGCCAGCAGCCACGGACTAGCGGGACCGGTGGACGAGCAGTACTTC. It encodes CASSHGLAGPVDEQYF. The chain carries TRBV7-2 and TRBJ2-7; 12 bases are shared with TRBD2. The CDR3 consists of 16 residues. V shed 5 bases and J 5 bases; nucleotides not matched to a gene: 10. The germline gives CDR1 SGHTA, CDR2 FQGNSA. Full variable domain (rest looked up from reference TRBV7-2 and TRBJ2-7): GAGVSQSPSNKVTEKGKDVELRCDPISGHTALYWYRQSLGQGLEFLIYFQGNSAPDKSGLPSDRFSAERTGGSVSTLTIQRTQQEDSAVYLCASSHGLAGPVDEQYFGPGTRLTVT.

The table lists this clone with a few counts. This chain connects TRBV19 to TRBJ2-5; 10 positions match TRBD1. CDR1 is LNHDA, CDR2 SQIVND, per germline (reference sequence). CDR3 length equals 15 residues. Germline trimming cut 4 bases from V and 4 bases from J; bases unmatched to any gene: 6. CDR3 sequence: CASSRYGQGGETQYF. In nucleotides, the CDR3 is TGTGCCAGTAGTAGATACGGACAGGGGGGAGAGACCCAGTACTTC.

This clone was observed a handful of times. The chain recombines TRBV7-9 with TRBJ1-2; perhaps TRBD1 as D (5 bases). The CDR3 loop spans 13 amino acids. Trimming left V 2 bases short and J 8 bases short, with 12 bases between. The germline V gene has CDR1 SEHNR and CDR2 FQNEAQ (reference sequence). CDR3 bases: TGTGCCAGCAGCTTAAATACAGGCGGGGGCTACACCTTC. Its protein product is CASSLNTGGGYTF.

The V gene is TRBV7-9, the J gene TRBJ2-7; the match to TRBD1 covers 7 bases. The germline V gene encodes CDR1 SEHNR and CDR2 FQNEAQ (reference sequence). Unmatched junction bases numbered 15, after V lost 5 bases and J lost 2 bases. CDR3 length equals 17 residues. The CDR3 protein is CASSTETPGTATYEQYF. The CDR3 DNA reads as TGTGCCAGCAGCACCGAAACTCCCGGGACAGCCACCTACGAGCAGTACTTC.

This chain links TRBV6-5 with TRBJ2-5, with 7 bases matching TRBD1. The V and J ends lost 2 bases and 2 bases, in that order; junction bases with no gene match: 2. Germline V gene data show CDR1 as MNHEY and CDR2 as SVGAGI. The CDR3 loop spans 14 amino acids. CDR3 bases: TGTGCCAGCAGTTACCCGGGACAGCAAGAGACCCAGTACTTC. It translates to CASSYPGQQETQYF.

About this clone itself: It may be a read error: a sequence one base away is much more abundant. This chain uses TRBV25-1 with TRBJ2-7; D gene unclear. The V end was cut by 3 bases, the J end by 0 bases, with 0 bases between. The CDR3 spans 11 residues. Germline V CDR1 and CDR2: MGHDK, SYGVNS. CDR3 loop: CASSDSYEQYF. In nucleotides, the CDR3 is TGTGCCAGCAGTGACTCCTACGAGCAGTACTTC.

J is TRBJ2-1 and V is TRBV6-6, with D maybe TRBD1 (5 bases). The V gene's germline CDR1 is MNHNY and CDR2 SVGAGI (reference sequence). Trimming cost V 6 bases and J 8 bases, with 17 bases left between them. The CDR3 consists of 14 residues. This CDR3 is CASSYGNGADEQFF. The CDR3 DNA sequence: TGTGCCAGCAGCTATGGAAATGGGGCTGATGAGCAGTTCTTC.

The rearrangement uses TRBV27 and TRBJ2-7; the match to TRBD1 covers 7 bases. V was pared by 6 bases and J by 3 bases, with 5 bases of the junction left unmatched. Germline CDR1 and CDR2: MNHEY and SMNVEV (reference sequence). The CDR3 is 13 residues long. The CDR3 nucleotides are TGTGCCAGCAGGGCAGGGGGAAACTACGAGCAGTACTTC. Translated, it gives CASRAGGNYEQYF.

CDR3 sequence: CSVCHTAGYSTDTQYF. CDR3 in DNA: TGCAGCGTTTGTCATACAGCGGGGTATAGCACAGATACGCAGTATTTT. The chain combines TRBV29-1 with TRBJ2-3; 7 bases fit TRBD2. This CDR3 has 16 residues. Germline lookup yields CDR1 SQVTM and CDR2 ANQGSEA. J gave up 0 bases and V 5 bases, and 11 bases lay outside the gene matches.